The present TCR beta chain was sequenced within a study of CD8+CD57+ T cells in acquired aplastic anemia. Findings and caveats of the study: It was found that about 31 CD8+ CDR3 sequences were shared between patients and controls.

In its sample, this clonotype was seen many times. The target antigen is unknown. The CDR3 length is 14 residues. The germline V gene has CDR1 DFQATT and CDR2 SNEGSKA (reference sequence). The junction had 9 bases not matched to a gene; V was cut back by 6 bases and J by 7 bases. Template material for TCR beta VDJ and CDR3 profiling consisted of genomic DNA. TCRdb re-called the reads with MiXCR, one entry per CDR3 protein. The table records 150,000 to 200,000 distinct CDR3 sequences, 45% to 55% of them present only once. All sequencing subjects had displayed CD8+CD57+ cell expansion on flow cytometry. Sequenced input: sorted CD4+, CD8+, or CD8+CD57+ T cells (not recorded which) from PBMCs. V gene TRBV20-1 combines with J gene TRBJ2-7, with TRBD2 identical over 13 bases. This sequence was found in a human donor with aplastic anemia. This CDR3 reads CSAPLAGGLREQYF. CDR3 DNA sequence: TGCAGTGCACCACTAGCGGGAGGGTTGCGAGAGCAGTACTTC.